This T cell receptor (beta chain) is from a study of T cells in Graves' hyperthyroidism and ophthalmopathy. Whole-study context: Prior to any treatment, at the point of initial diagnosis, peripheral blood was collected.

The germline gives CDR1 LGHDT, CDR2 YNNKEL (reference sequence). The CDR3 has 15 residues. Note on this clonotype: Relative to the germline gene, one junction end is altered; a read error may explain this.

Amplification yielded TCR beta CDR3 regions, with RNA transcripts as the source. With the HTBI primer set, the TCR CDR3 went through a first round of RT-PCR. TCRdb reanalysed the multiplex PCR reads using MiXCR and keeps one entry per CDR3 protein. The data show around 450,000 distinct CDR3 sequences, with about a sixth seen just once and roughly 8% held by the top ten. Using roughly 9.4 ml of fresh peripheral blood, PBMCs were prepared. Material: blood. V usage is TRBV3-1 and J usage is TRBJ1-3; TRBD1 might be the D (6 bases). The sequence derives from a woman in her late teens or twenties with Graves' hyperthyroidism. CDR3: CASRQGQGFGNTIYF. In DNA form, the CDR3 reads TGTGCCAGCAGACAAGGCCAGGGGTTTGGAAACACCATATATTTT.